This passage covers 24 T cell receptor beta chains from one sample sequenced in a study of vaccination and CD4 T cells after COVID-19 (dated by TCRdb to between 2021 and 2023). No antigen is known for these receptors. Library creation used PCR. The sample was run on an Illumina iSeq 100. TCR sequencing of DNA from cultured CD4+ T cells used the Oncomine TCR Beta short-read assay at the Johns Hopkins FTIC core. TCRdb's own reprocessing of the public reads used fastp at Q25 and MiXCR and kept productive beta chains. Each CDR3 protein gets just one entry, which takes the most common genes and DNA from the rows behind it. In all, the sample holds about 20,000 distinct CDR3 sequences, and 66% of those were seen once. The ten largest clones capture 3.5% to 4.5% of the sample. The sample's treatment or condition, from its label and the paper: roughly 10-day PBMC culture with coronavirus spike peptide pools or control peptides (ViraFEST assay).

Sequenced sample: CD4+ T cells from blood, cultured in vitro. The receptor set was obtained from a human donor who had recovered from COVID-19.

The V call is TRBV28, the J call TRBJ2-7; 9 positions agree with TRBD1. The length of the CDR3 is 14 residues. J was trimmed by 4 bases and V by 5 bases; bases with no gene match: 6. From germline, CDR1 is MDHEN and CDR2 SYDVKM. The chain's CDR3 is CASSTPTGGYEQYF. The CDR3, as DNA: TGTGCCAGCAGTACCCCGACAGGGGGGTACGAGCAGTACTTC.

The chain recombines TRBV6-5 with TRBJ1-5; D gene uncertain. Trimming left V 0 bases short and J 5 bases short, with 8 bases between. Germline assignment: CDR1 MNHEY and CDR2 SVGAGI. This CDR3 is 14 amino acids long. For the CDR3, the DNA is TGTGCCAGCAGTTACTCCGGGGAAGATCAGCCCCAGCATTTT. Protein sequence: CASSYSGEDQPQHF.

The genes are TRBV27 and TRBJ2-1; 9 nucleotides align to TRBD1. CDR1 and CDR2 (germline): MNHEY, SMNVEV (reference sequence). CDR3 size: 15 residues. V gave up 3 bases and J gave up 8 bases; unmatched junction bases: 8. The DNA for the CDR3 is TGTGCCAGCAGTTTGTTGGGACAGGGTGTGGATGAGCAGTTCTTC. Amino acid sequence: CASSLLGQGVDEQFF.

This chain connects TRBV9 to TRBJ2-2, with D tentatively TRBD1 or TRBD2 (6 bases each). Germline assignment: CDR1 SGDLS and CDR2 YYNGEE. V lost 0 bases and J lost 5, with 14 bases in between. The CDR3 has 16 amino acids. The CDR3 sequence is CASSVGGGRGTGELFF. CDR3 bases: TGTGCCAGCAGCGTAGGAGGGGGGCGAGGGACCGGGGAGCTGTTTTTT.

This clonotype was seen only a few times. The chain carries TRBV27 and TRBJ1-2; D gene unclear. The CDR3 has 13 amino acids. V lost 10 bases and J 6 bases, leaving 18 bases between the germline ends. The germline V gene encodes CDR1 MNHEY and CDR2 SMNVEV (reference sequence). The CDR3 loop reads CATSQSRLDGYTF. The CDR3 coding sequence is TGTGCCACCTCACAATCTAGGCTGGATGGCTACACCTTC.

The V and J genes are TRBV20-1 and TRBJ1-2; weak D call: TRBD1 (6 bases). This CDR3 contains 11 residues. Deletions cut 2 bases from V and 6 bases from J, with 7 bases between. Germline V CDR1 and CDR2: DFQATT, SNEGSKA (reference sequence). CDR3 sequence: CSARRGDGYTF. The CDR3 DNA reads as TGCAGTGCTAGAAGGGGGGATGGCTACACCTTC.

This rearrangement joins TRBV19 to TRBJ1-1; TRBD1 aligns across 9 bases. The germline gives CDR1 LNHDA, CDR2 SQIVND (reference sequence). CDR3 length equals 15 residues. J lost 5 bases, V lost 7 bases, and 11 bases had no gene match. CDR3 region: CASTRPTGGETEAFF. As DNA, the CDR3 is TGTGCCAGTACCCGACCGACAGGGGGAGAGACTGAAGCTTTCTTT.

The chain joins TRBV15 to TRBJ2-7; 7 bases align to TRBD1. The CDR3 has 13 residues. The V segment lost 1 base and the J segment 8 bases; nucleotides outside the gene matches: 5. Germline V gene lookup returns CDR1 LNHNV and CDR2 YYDKDF (reference sequence). CDR3 in DNA: TGTGCCACCAGCAGAGGGACAGGTTCAAAGCAGTACTTC. Protein sequence: CATSRGTGSKQYF.

The chain joins TRBV4-3 to TRBJ1-2, with D possibly TRBD1 on 5 matching bases. This CDR3 is 15 amino acids long. Trimming took 4 bases from V and 4 from J, leaving 16 bases between them. Germline CDR1 reads LGHNA; CDR2 reads YSLEER. The CDR3 here is CASSLSKQGGYGYTF. In DNA form, the CDR3 reads TGCGCCAGCAGCCTCTCCAAGCAGGGCGGCTATGGCTACACCTTC.

The rearrangement links TRBV20-1 to TRBJ1-1; D unclear. Trimming stripped 2 bases from V and 2 bases from J, with 12 bases between. The CDR3 consists of 14 residues. Germline CDR1 DFQATT, CDR2 SNEGSKA (reference sequence). In DNA, the CDR3 is TGCAGTGCTAGAACGAGGCAGCCTAACACTGAAGCTTTCTTT. Translated, it gives CSARTRQPNTEAFF.

The chain carries TRBV12-5 and TRBJ2-7; D gene ambiguous. This CDR3 has 12 residues. Trimming cost V 5 bases and J 6 bases, with 11 bases left between them. Germline V gene sequence: CDR1 LGHNT, CDR2 FRNRAP. The CDR3 sequence is CASGPQLGEQYF. The CDR3 bases are TGTGCTAGTGGTCCCCAATTGGGCGAGCAGTACTTC.

The chain carries TRBV29-1 and TRBJ1-2; maybe TRBD1 (5 bases). Germline V gives CDR1 SQVTM, CDR2 ANQGSEA. The CDR3 has 12 residues. The DNA of the CDR3 is TGCAGTGGAGGGGACGGATTTTATGGCTACACCTTC. Its translation: CSGGDGFYGYTF.

This clonotype was seen a handful of times. The chain combines TRBV7-9 with TRBJ1-1; no clear D gene. The CDR3 extends over 17 amino acids. Germline V gives CDR1 SEHNR, CDR2 FQNEAQ (reference sequence). Trimming removed 2 bases at V and 11 bases at J, with 27 bases between. CDR3 in DNA: TGTGCCAGCAGCTTACCCCCCCTTGGAGGGATTACGGTTAGGGCTTTCTTT. It codes for CASSLPPLGGITVRAFF. Variable domain in full (rest from reference TRBV7-9 and TRBJ1-1): DTGVSQNPRHKITKRGQNVTFRCDPISEHNRLYWYRQTLGQGPEFLTYFQNEAQLEKSRLLSDRFSAERPKGSFSTLEIQRTEQGDSAMYLCASSLPPLGGITVRAFFGQGTRLTVV.

This clonotype occurred a few times. V and J are TRBV7-9 and TRBJ2-5; 9 bases map to TRBD2. The ends lost 1 base at V and 3 bases at J; junction bases unmatched: 6. There are 16 residues in the CDR3. Germline V gene data show CDR1 as SEHNR and CDR2 as FQNEAQ (reference sequence). The CDR3 spells CASSLGQTSGKETQYF. The DNA of the CDR3 is TGTGCCAGCAGCTTAGGTCAGACTAGCGGAAAAGAGACCCAGTACTTC.

The gene calls are TRBV19 and TRBJ2-1; TRBD2 aligns across 8 bases. Germline V gene data show CDR1 as LNHDA and CDR2 as SQIVND (reference sequence). This CDR3 has 16 residues. V lost 8 bases, J lost 0 bases, and 9 bases stayed unmatched. The CDR3 loop is CASGLAGGSSYNEQFF. The CDR3 DNA reads as TGTGCCAGTGGTTTGGCGGGGGGAAGCTCCTACAATGAGCAGTTCTTC. Looking up the rest from reference TRBV19 and TRBJ2-1 gives the full variable domain: DGGITQSPKYLFRKEGQNVTLSCEQNLNHDAMYWYRQDPGQGLRLIYYSQIVNDFQKGDIAEGYSVSREKKESFPLTVTSAQKNPTAFYLCASGLAGGSSYNEQFFGPGTRLTVL.

This chain uses TRBV12-3 or TRBV12-4 with TRBJ2-3, with no clear D. Trimming pared 3 bases from V and 2 bases from J, leaving 6 bases between. The CDR3 totals 13 residues. In nucleotides, the CDR3 is TGTGCCAGCAGTTTCCAAAACACAGATACGCAGTATTTT. Protein product: CASSFQNTDTQYF.

In this sample, this clonotype turned up a few times. The chain's CDR3 is CSARLQQVEYGYTF. CDR3 nucleotide sequence: TGCAGTGCTAGACTCCAACAGGTGGAATATGGCTACACCTTC. V gene TRBV20-1 combines with J gene TRBJ1-2; D may be TRBD1 (5 bases). The CDR3 extends over 14 amino acids. Trimming took 2 bases from V and 5 from J, leaving 15 bases between them. Germline V lookup: CDR1 DFQATT, CDR2 SNEGSKA (reference sequence).

The rearrangement joins TRBV2 to TRBJ1-3; no firm D call. V lost 7 bases to trimming and J lost 4 bases, with 8 bases between them. The CDR3 contains 12 residues. Germline V CDR1 and CDR2: SNHLY, FYNNEI. CDR3 residues: CASKAGGNTIYF. The CDR3 nucleotides read TGTGCCAGCAAGGCAGGCGGAAACACCATATATTTT.

The rearrangement links TRBV27 to TRBJ1-1; 8 bases line up with TRBD1. The germline V gene encodes CDR1 MNHEY and CDR2 SMNVEV (reference sequence). The V segment lost 1 base and the J segment 2 bases; nucleotides outside the gene matches: 3. This CDR3 is 15 amino acids long. CDR3 sequence (DNA): TGTGCCAGCAGTTTATTGCAGGGGGCTAACACTGAAGCTTTCTTT. Translated: CASSLLQGANTEAFF.

The chain joins TRBV10-3 to TRBJ2-2; possibly TRBD1 or TRBD2 for D (5 bases each). V was trimmed by 0 bases and J by 3 bases, leaving 14 bases between them. The CDR3 spans 17 residues. Germline CDR1 reads ENHRY; CDR2 reads SYGVKD. The CDR3 loop reads CAISESRGFLDTGELFF. The CDR3 DNA is TGTGCCATCAGTGAGTCGAGGGGATTTCTGGACACCGGGGAGCTGTTTTTT.

This clonotype was found a few times. This chain joins TRBV2 and TRBJ1-2, with 7 bases matching TRBD1. Germline trimming cut 7 bases from V and 4 bases from J; bases unmatched to any gene: 9. The CDR3 contains 14 residues. Germline-derived CDR1 and CDR2 are SNHLY and FYNNEI. The CDR3 loop is CASTLTGPSYGYTF. The CDR3 DNA reads TGTGCCAGCACCCTGACAGGGCCTTCCTATGGCTACACCTTC.

This clonotype has just a few counts. The J gene is TRBJ2-1, the V gene TRBV6-5, with 9 bases aligning to TRBD1. In germline, CDR1 is MNHEY, CDR2 SVGAGI. CDR3 length equals 15 residues. With 4 bases clipped from V and 2 bases from J, the junction kept 3 bases outside the gene matches. CDR3: CASSSTGGAYNEQFF. The CDR3 coding sequence is TGTGCCAGCAGTTCTACAGGGGGCGCCTACAATGAGCAGTTCTTC.

The gene calls are TRBV5-4 and TRBJ1-2, with D possibly TRBD1 on 6 matching bases. CDR1 is SGHNT, CDR2 YYREEE, per germline (reference sequence). Trimming shortened V by 4 bases and J by 5 bases, and 12 bases separated the two germline ends. There are 13 residues in the CDR3. The CDR3: CASSPGGLYGYTF. The CDR3 DNA follows: TGTGCCAGCAGCCCTGGGGGCCTTTATGGCTACACCTTC.

The rearrangement links TRBV6-5 to TRBJ1-1; D is ambiguous. Per germline, CDR1 MNHEY and CDR2 SVGAGI. The V end was cut by 0 bases, the J end by 0 bases, with 20 bases between. The CDR3 extends over 19 amino acids. CDR3 sequence: CASSYSSNRPRTMNTEAFF. The CDR3 DNA follows: TGTGCCAGCAGTTACTCGAGTAATAGGCCCCGAACCATGAACACTGAAGCTTTCTTT.